This TCR beta chain was observed in a study of OX40 agonist ivuxolimab in advanced cancers. At the level of the study: Under the entry rules, prior anti-PD-1, anti-PD-L1 or anti-CTLA-4 therapy was allowed, and approximately 36% had some.

The CDR3 has 14 amino acids. Per germline, CDR1 SGDLS and CDR2 YYNGEE. The V and J ends lost 3 bases and 2 bases respectively, with 11 bases between them. On this clone: Its cognate antigen is unknown. Other DNA sequences in this sample translate to the same CDR3.

Sequenced by immunoSEQ multiplex PCR; TCRdb stores in-frame clones only, minus some. Altogether some 72,000 clones are present, around 80% being singletons, with the ten largest covering 0.45% to 0.65%. The study, taken as a whole, reports: CD4+ and CD8+ blood T cells expanded clonally by week 6 at 0.1 to 3.0 mg/kg.

Sampled blood was obtained at baseline, cycle 4 day 1, and cycle 7 day 1. This chain connects TRBV9 to TRBJ1-1, with D possibly TRBD1 on 5 matching bases. This specimen was CD4+ or CD8+ T cells sorted from blood, taken in a trial of the OX40 agonist ivuxolimab. The clonotype was recovered from an adult with an advanced solid tumor such as melanoma, head and neck, liver or kidney cancer. CDR3 in DNA: TGTGCCAGCAGCGAGGGGCTAAGAAACACTGAAGCTTTCTTT. This translates into CASSEGLRNTEAFF.